Below, 15 T cell receptor beta chains from the same sample are listed, as sequenced in a study of T cell responses to AZD1222 COVID-19 vaccine. Here immunoSEQ multiplex PCR was the method, and the copy in TCRdb shows in-frame clones only, minus some. This table has 100,000 to 130,000 clones, approximately 88% appearing once. The sample here was peripheral blood, taken on day 0 of AZD1222 vaccination. The source is an adult in good health.

This clone was seen a few times. The chain recombines TRBV6-2 or TRBV6-3 with TRBJ1-1, with TRBD1 identical over 12 bases. CDR1 is MNHEY and CDR2 is SVGEGT in the germline V gene. The CDR3 has 17 residues. V was pared by 0 bases and J by 1 base, with 3 bases of the junction left unmatched. CDR3 in amino acids: CASSYSGQGAGNTEAFF. The DNA for the CDR3 is TGTGCCAGCAGTTACTCGGGACAGGGGGCTGGGAACACTGAAGCTTTCTTT.

The chain employs TRBV2 and TRBJ1-5; D gene ambiguous. V gave up 6 bases and J gave up 0 bases, with 12 bases separating them. CDR1 and CDR2 from the germline V gene are SNHLY and FYNNEI. The CDR3 is made up of 15 amino acids. This CDR3 reads CASRPASLSNQPQHF. Written as DNA, the CDR3 is TGTGCCAGCAGGCCGGCTTCCCTTAGCAATCAGCCCCAGCATTTT.

The chain links TRBV27 to TRBJ2-7; 11 bases map to TRBD1. CDR1 and CDR2 from the germline V gene are MNHEY and SMNVEV (reference sequence). CDR3 length equals 16 residues. With V trimmed by 4 bases and J by 1 base, 6 bases remained unmatched. This chain's CDR3 is CASSSPGTGGSYEQYF. As DNA, the CDR3 is TGTGCCAGCAGTTCACCCGGGACAGGGGGTTCCTACGAGCAGTACTTC.

The chain employs TRBV18 and TRBJ2-1, with 10 positions matching TRBD2. The CDR3 totals 15 residues. Germline values: CDR1 KGHSH, CDR2 LQKENI. Trimming cost V 0 bases and J 6 bases; bases outside gene matches: 2. CDR3 coding DNA: TGTGCCAGCTCACCACCGCAGCGGGAGGGCAATGAGCAGTTCTTC. This sequence encodes CASSPPQREGNEQFF.

This chain uses TRBV28 with TRBJ2-2, with 9 bases matching TRBD2. The CDR3 totals 18 residues. V lost 8 bases, J lost 2 bases, and 15 bases stayed unmatched. Germline V gives CDR1 MDHEN, CDR2 SYDVKM. This CDR3 is CASAGRISGSSNTGELFF. CDR3 nucleotide sequence: TGTGCCAGCGCCGGGCGAATTAGCGGGAGCTCAAACACCGGGGAGCTGTTTTTT.

The rearrangement joins TRBV4-2 to TRBJ1-4; possibly TRBD1 for D (6 bases). The germline gives CDR1 LGHNA, CDR2 YNFKEQ. V dropped 4 bases and J dropped 2 bases, with 8 bases sitting between them. This CDR3 is built from 14 residues. The CDR3 DNA reads TGTGCCAGCAGCCCCGGACAGACTAATGAAAAACTGTTTTTT. This translates into CASSPGQTNEKLFF.

The V and J genes are TRBV19 and TRBJ1-1; 7 nucleotides align to TRBD1. This CDR3 region has 16 residues. V lost 7 bases, J lost 0 bases, and 11 bases stayed unmatched. In germline, CDR1 is LNHDA, CDR2 SQIVND (reference sequence). The CDR3 is CASKGGAGGVNTEAFF. CDR3 DNA sequence: TGTGCCAGTAAGGGAGGTGCAGGGGGTGTGAACACTGAAGCTTTCTTT.

The rearrangement joins TRBV27 to TRBJ2-5; weak D call: TRBD2 (6 bases). CDR1 MNHEY and CDR2 SMNVEV come from the germline V gene (reference sequence). The CDR3 runs 13 residues. Trimming shortened V by 6 bases and J by 1 base, and 9 bases separated the two germline ends. The CDR3 sequence is CASRGGSQETQYF. As DNA, the CDR3 is TGTGCCAGCAGGGGGGGATCCCAAGAGACCCAGTACTTC.

The chain uses TRBV30 and TRBJ1-4, with D maybe TRBD1 (5 bases). From germline, CDR1 is GTSNPN and CDR2 SVGIG (reference sequence). The CDR3 spans 14 residues. Between the trimmed V and J ends, which lost 1 base and 11 bases, there was a span of 17 bases. For the CDR3, the DNA is TGTGCCTGGAGTGCGATCCGGGGGGGAGCGAAACTGTTTTTT. Its protein is CAWSAIRGGAKLFF.

This clone has a handful of counts. The chain employs TRBV3-1 (or the pseudogene TRBV3-2) and TRBJ2-7; D perhaps matches TRBD1 (5 bases). CDR3 length: 13 residues. V lost 2 bases, J lost 3 bases, and 8 bases lay in between. CDR1 is LGHDT, CDR2 YNNKEL, per germline (reference sequence). This chain's CDR3 is CASSQWGDYEQYF. The CDR3 nucleotides are TGTGCCAGCAGCCAATGGGGCGACTACGAGCAGTACTTC.

The CDR3 bases are TGTGCCAGCAGCAGCCTTGGACTAGCGGGAAATGAGCAGTTCTTC. Encoded protein: CASSSLGLAGNEQFF. This chain joins TRBV3-1 (or the pseudogene TRBV3-2) and TRBJ2-1; TRBD2 agrees at 12 bases. J was trimmed by 7 bases and V by 5 bases; bases with no gene match: 6. Germline loops: CDR1 LGHDT, CDR2 YNNKEL (reference sequence). This CDR3 is built from 15 residues.

This clone was seen only once. The chain has TRBV27 and TRBJ2-1; 7 nucleotides match TRBD2. The V segment lost 8 bases and the J segment 7 bases; nucleotides outside the gene matches: 8. Germline V lookup: CDR1 MNHEY, CDR2 SMNVEV (reference sequence). CDR3 size: 13 residues. CDR3 region: CASRGGSMNEQFF. The CDR3 DNA reads as TGTGCCAGCCGTGGCGGGAGTATGAATGAGCAGTTCTTC.

The V and J genes are TRBV6-5 and TRBJ1-6; D gene uncertain. This CDR3 has 14 residues. Looked up from germline, CDR1 is MNHEY and CDR2 is SVGAGI. Between the trimmed V and J ends, which lost 8 bases and 8 bases, there was a span of 16 bases. CDR3 in DNA: TGTGCCAGCTCCCCGGGAAATAGGGATTCACCCCTCCACTTT. Protein sequence: CASSPGNRDSPLHF.

The rearrangement uses TRBV5-1 and TRBJ2-1; perhaps TRBD2 as D (5 bases). CDR1 and CDR2 (germline): SGHRS, YFSETQ. The V end lost 0 bases, the J end lost 7 bases, and 17 bases lay between the germline ends. The CDR3 contains 16 residues. Here the CDR3 reads CASSLETIGGHNEQFF. The CDR3 coding sequence is TGCGCCAGCAGCTTGGAGACTATAGGTGGCCATAATGAGCAGTTCTTC.

The chain combines TRBV11-3 with TRBJ2-1; no clear D gene. There are 12 residues in the CDR3. V gave up 7 bases and J gave up 3 bases, with 7 bases separating them. Germline V gene data show CDR1 as SGHNT and CDR2 as YENEEA. The CDR3 DNA reads TGTGCCAGCAACTATCGCTACAATGAGCAGTTCTTC. As protein: CASNYRYNEQFF.